The next 22 T cell receptor beta chains were all read from a single sample in a study of regulatory T cells in long-lasting Graves disease. HTBI primers from iRepertoire and Arm-PCR of CDR3 regions yielded the TCR beta libraries. TCRdb recomputed calls from the multiplex PCR reads with MiXCR, one row per CDR3 protein. Of 350,000 to 450,000 distinct CDR3 sequences listed, about 15% were seen once; the top ten hold approximately 7.6%. Indicated time point: newly diagnosed GD, antithyroid drugs for less than 3 months. The TCR library was made from RNA extracted from PBMCs. The sample also formed part of further work on T cells in Graves' hyperthyroidism and ophthalmopathy.

The sample consisted of peripheral blood mononuclear cells (PBMCs), taken at new diagnosis, from a patient treated with antithyroid drugs. These receptors were collected from a woman aged 40-49 years with Graves disease.

The chain combines TRBV10-3 with TRBJ2-3; 9 bases line up with TRBD2. Germline CDR1 is ENHRY and CDR2 is SYGVKD. Unmatched junction bases numbered 5, after V lost 4 bases and J lost 0 bases. This CDR3 region has 16 residues. Here the CDR3 reads CAISGGLAVSTDTQYF. CDR3 sequence (DNA): TGTGCCATCAGTGGGGGACTAGCAGTCAGCACAGATACGCAGTATTTT.

This clonotype has a count of ten or more. The chain is built from TRBV28 and TRBJ2-1; 9 positions match TRBD2. The CDR3 is made up of 17 amino acids. Looked up from germline, CDR1 is MDHEN and CDR2 is SYDVKM. Losses at the gene ends were 5 bases for V and 2 bases for J; bases not matched to a gene: 10. The chain's CDR3 is CASSEGRLAVTYNEQFF. The CDR3 coding sequence is TGTGCCAGCAGTGAAGGCCGACTAGCGGTGACCTACAATGAGCAGTTCTTC.

This clonotype was seen more than once but under ten times. A read error may explain this, as a much larger clone is one base away. The chain has TRBV29-1 and TRBJ2-1; TRBD2 matches 11 bases. In germline, CDR1 is SQVTM, CDR2 ANQGSEA. The V and J ends lost 3 bases and 3 bases, in that order; junction bases with no gene match: 16. The CDR3 is made up of 19 amino acids. The CDR3 sequence: CSVELGTSGVNWDYNEQFF. CDR3 nucleotide sequence: TGCAGCGTTGAGCTCGGGACTAGCGGAGTGAACTGGGACTACAATGAGCAGTTCTTC.

The V and J genes are TRBV19 and TRBJ2-3, with D maybe TRBD1 (6 bases). The CDR3 has 14 amino acids. Trimming stripped 2 bases from V and 6 bases from J, with 12 bases between. Looked up from germline, CDR1 is LNHDA and CDR2 is SQIVND (reference sequence). The CDR3, as DNA: TGTGCCAGTAGTATACAGGGGCCGGGGGATACGCAGTATTTT. Translation: CASSIQGPGDTQYF.

This clonotype has ten or more counts. The chain carries TRBV2 and TRBJ1-2; D is possibly TRBD1 (5 bases). Between the trimmed V and J ends, which lost 9 bases and 6 bases, there was a span of 14 bases. The germline V gene has CDR1 SNHLY and CDR2 FYNNEI. The CDR3 runs to 12 residues. For the CDR3, the DNA is TGTGCCAGGGCCGGCGGGACGCATGGCTACACCTTC. Its protein is CARAGGTHGYTF. The whole variable domain, remainder taken from reference TRBV2 and TRBJ1-2, is EPEVTQTPSHQVTQMGQEVILRCVPISNHLYFYWYRQILGQKVEFLVSFYNNEISEKSEIFDDQFSVERPDGSNFTLKIRSTKLEDSAMYFCARAGGTHGYTFGSGTRLTVV.

In this sample, this clonotype turned up many times. This rearrangement joins TRBV28 to TRBJ2-1; tentatively, D is TRBD1 (6 bases). Germline lookup yields CDR1 MDHEN and CDR2 SYDVKM. Deletions cut 6 bases from V and 8 bases from J, with 14 bases between. The CDR3 is made up of 13 amino acids. The CDR3 DNA sequence: TGTGCCAGCAGGCCCGGGACATGGGATGAGCAGTTCTTC. Amino acid sequence: CASRPGTWDEQFF.

This clonotype showed up many times. The V gene is TRBV5-1, the J gene TRBJ2-3; the D gene is possibly TRBD2 (6 bases). The CDR3 has 16 amino acids. The germline V gene encodes CDR1 SGHRS and CDR2 YFSETQ. Trimming stripped 4 bases from V and 2 bases from J, with 17 bases between. In nucleotides, the CDR3 is TGCGCCAGCAGCCCGGAGGGCCGGATGATCACAGATACGCAGTATTTT. Amino acid sequence: CASSPEGRMITDTQYF.

This clonotype was detected many times. The J gene is TRBJ2-3, the V gene TRBV11-2; D is possibly TRBD1 (6 bases). The CDR3 contains 16 residues. Germline assignment: CDR1 SGHAT and CDR2 FQNNGV. The germline V and J ends were trimmed by 1 base and 2 bases, with 13 bases remaining between them. The CDR3 DNA follows: TGTGCCAGCAGCTTAGGTGCAGGGGCTATCACAGATACGCAGTATTTT. It translates to CASSLGAGAITDTQYF.

As for this clonotype: This could be a read error, since a much larger clone is one nucleotide away. The chain has TRBV6-2 or TRBV6-3 and TRBJ2-7; 11 bases line up with TRBD2. Germline V gene lookup returns CDR1 MNHEY and CDR2 SVGEGT. After removal of 2 bases from V and 2 bases from J, the junction contained 8 bases not matched to a gene. This CDR3 contains 17 residues. CDR3 sequence reads: CASSYDGASGRPYEQYF. DNA of the CDR3: TGTGCCAGCAGTTACGATGGGGCTAGCGGGAGGCCCTACGAGCAGTACTTC.

This clonotype appeared many times. CDR3 sequence: CASSLLGHSGETQYF. CDR3 nucleotides: TGCGCCAGCAGCTTATTGGGACATTCGGGAGAGACCCAGTACTTC. This chain joins TRBV5-1 and TRBJ2-5, with a weak D call TRBD1 (6 bases). With 2 bases removed from V and 4 bases from J, the gap between germline ends came to 15 bases. The germline V gene has CDR1 SGHRS and CDR2 YFSETQ. This CDR3 is built from 15 residues.

This clonotype has just a few counts. The chain has TRBV29-1 and TRBJ2-1; D is unclear. The CDR3 covers 12 residues. V lost 4 bases and J lost 2, with 6 bases in between. CDR1 is SQVTM, CDR2 ANQGSEA, per germline. The CDR3 protein is CSVAFPYNEQFF. CDR3 DNA sequence: TGCAGCGTTGCTTTCCCCTACAATGAGCAGTTCTTC.

This clonotype was counted at least ten times. The chain joins TRBV12-3 or TRBV12-4 to TRBJ2-2; possible D gene TRBD2, 5 bases. Trimming shortened V by 2 bases and J by 2 bases, and 12 bases separated the two germline ends. The CDR3 runs to 16 residues. The chain's CDR3 is CASSLRTGGNTGELFF. The CDR3 coding sequence is TGTGCCAGCAGTTTAAGAACCGGAGGTAACACCGGGGAGCTGTTTTTT.

For the CDR3, the DNA is TGTGCCACCAGCAGAGGTCGGAGCACAGATACGCAGTATTTT. Translated: CATSRGRSTDTQYF. The chain recombines TRBV15 with TRBJ2-3; the D is unclear. This CDR3 has 14 amino acids. With 1 base removed from V and 0 bases from J, the gap between germline ends came to 5 bases. Germline lookup yields CDR1 LNHNV and CDR2 YYDKDF (reference sequence).

This chain uses TRBV6-2 or TRBV6-3 with TRBJ2-5; possibly TRBD2 for D (5 bases). The CDR3 runs to 13 residues. The V end was cut by 5 bases, the J end by 4 bases, with 11 bases between. Germline values: CDR1 MNHEY, CDR2 SVGEGT. The DNA of the CDR3 is TGTGCCAGCAGTGTCAGCCGGGGAGAGACCCAGTACTTC. Residues: CASSVSRGETQYF.

This clonotype has more than one count but fewer than ten. The rearrangement joins TRBV3-1 to TRBJ1-5, with no clear D. Trimming stripped 0 bases from V and 6 bases from J, with 6 bases between. The CDR3 runs 13 residues. CDR1 and CDR2 from the germline V gene are LGHDT and YNNKEL (reference sequence). CDR3 DNA: TGTGCCAGCAGCCAAGATTACGGTCAGCCCCAGCATTTT. Translating gives CASSQDYGQPQHF.

This clonotype was recorded at least ten times. This chain joins TRBV12-3 or TRBV12-4 and TRBJ1-1; no definite D call. The ends were cut back, 6 bases at V and 1 base at J, with 12 bases in the middle. The CDR3 length is 14 residues. CDR3 loop: CASSLMAGNTEAFF. CDR3 sequence (DNA): TGTGCCAGCAGCTTAATGGCGGGGAACACTGAAGCTTTCTTT.

This clonotype was seen more than once but under ten times. This sequence joins TRBV19 and TRBJ2-1, with 9 bases matching TRBD2. There are 14 residues in the CDR3. Trimming removed 5 bases from V and 5 bases from J; junction bases left unmatched: 4. Germline loops: CDR1 LNHDA, CDR2 SQIVND (reference sequence). CDR3 protein: CASSPSGINNEQFF. CDR3 sequence (DNA): TGTGCCAGTAGTCCTAGCGGGATAAACAATGAGCAGTTCTTC.

This clonotype was recorded a few times. The chain uses TRBV29-1 and TRBJ2-1, with 13 nucleotides matching TRBD2. The CDR3 consists of 17 residues. Trimming at V came to 1 base and at J to 5 bases, leaving 8 bases not matched to a gene. Germline CDR1 is SQVTM and CDR2 is ANQGSEA. The CDR3 sequence is CSVEGGRGLAGNNEQFF. Written as DNA, the CDR3 is TGCAGCGTTGAAGGGGGGCGGGGACTAGCGGGAAACAATGAGCAGTTCTTC.

This clonotype was observed many times. The J gene is TRBJ2-7, the V gene TRBV6-1; weak D call: TRBD2 (5 bases). The length of the CDR3 is 14 residues. The germline V and J ends were trimmed by 5 bases and 1 base, with 12 bases remaining between them. CDR1 is MNHNS, CDR2 SASEGT, per germline. The CDR3 loop is CASSREGRSYEQYF. The CDR3 DNA sequence: TGTGCCAGCAGTAGAGAGGGCAGATCCTACGAGCAGTACTTC.

Many counts were recorded for this clonotype. The chain carries TRBV9 and TRBJ2-1; D unresolved. This CDR3 contains 13 residues. Germline V lookup: CDR1 SGDLS, CDR2 YYNGEE. The germline V and J ends were trimmed by 0 bases and 10 bases, with 11 bases remaining between them. CDR3 region: CASSVVIGREQFF. For the CDR3, the DNA is TGTGCCAGCAGCGTAGTGATAGGTCGGGAGCAGTTCTTC.

V is TRBV7-9 and J is TRBJ2-5; possible D gene TRBD2, 6 bases. The CDR3 is made up of 16 amino acids. Germline V gene data show CDR1 as SEHNR and CDR2 as FQNEAQ (reference sequence). V lost 6 bases and J lost 1, with 18 bases in between. CDR3 sequence reads: CASSFHDRGSQETQYF. In DNA form, the CDR3 reads TGTGCCAGCAGTTTCCATGACCGGGGGAGCCAAGAGACCCAGTACTTC.

V is TRBV19 and J is TRBJ1-3, with 7 bases lining up with TRBD1. Germline V gives CDR1 LNHDA, CDR2 SQIVND (reference sequence). The V segment lost 7 bases and the J segment 3 bases; nucleotides outside the gene matches: 6. The length of the CDR3 is 14 residues. The CDR3 DNA is TGTGCCAGTAACCCCGGGACAGTTGGAAACACCATATATTTT. Protein product: CASNPGTVGNTIYF.